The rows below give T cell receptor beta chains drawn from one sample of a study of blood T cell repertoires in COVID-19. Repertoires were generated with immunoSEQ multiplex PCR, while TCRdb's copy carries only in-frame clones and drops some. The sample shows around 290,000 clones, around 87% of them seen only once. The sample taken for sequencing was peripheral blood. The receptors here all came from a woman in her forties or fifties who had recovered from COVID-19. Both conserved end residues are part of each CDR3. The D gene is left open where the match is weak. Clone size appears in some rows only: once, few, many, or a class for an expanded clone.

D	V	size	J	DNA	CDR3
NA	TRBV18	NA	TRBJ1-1	TGTGCCAGCTCACCAGGGGCAATTAACACTGAAGCTTTCTTT	CASSPGAINTEAFF
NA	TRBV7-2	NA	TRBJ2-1	TGTGCCAGCAGCTCCTTACGGGGAAGCTCCTACAATGAGCAGTTCTTC	CASSSLRGSSYNEQFF
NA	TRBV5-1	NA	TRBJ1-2	TGCGCCAGCAGCTTGGCCGGGGACTATGGCTACACCTTC	CASSLAGDYGYTF
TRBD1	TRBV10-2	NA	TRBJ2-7	TGCGCCAGCAGTGAGTCGCCCCATAGCCCGGACAGGGACTCCTACGAGCAGTACTTC	CASSESPHSPDRDSYEQYF
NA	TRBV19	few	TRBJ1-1	TGTGCCAGTAGCCCCGGGTATGTAGGAATGAACACTGAAGCTTTCTTT	CASSPGYVGMNTEAFF
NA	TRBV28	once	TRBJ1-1	TGTGCCAGCAGTTTACGGCGGTACACTGAAGCTTTCTTT	CASSLRRYTEAFF
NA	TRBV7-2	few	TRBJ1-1	TGTGCCAGCAGCTTAGGATTACAGAAAATTGAAGCTTTCTTT	CASSLGLQKIEAFF
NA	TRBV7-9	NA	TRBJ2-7	TGTGCCAGCAGCCCCACCAGGGGATCCTACGAGCAGTACTTC	CASSPTRGSYEQYF
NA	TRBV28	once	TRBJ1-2	TGTGCCAGCAGTTTAGGGAGGGCAGGGGGCTACACCTTC	CASSLGRAGGYTF
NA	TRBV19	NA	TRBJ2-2	TGTGCCAGTAATCCCCAGGTTGACACCGGGGAGCTGTTTTTT	CASNPQVDTGELFF
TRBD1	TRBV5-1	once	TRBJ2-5	TGCGCCACCTCGACTGGACAGGGACTGGAGACCCAGTACTTC	CATSTGQGLETQYF
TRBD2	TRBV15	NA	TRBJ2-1	TGTGCCGTTGCTCGAAGCGGGAGATTGAGGAATGAGCAGTTCTTC	CAVARSGRLRNEQFF
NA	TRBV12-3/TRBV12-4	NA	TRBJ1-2	TGTGCCAGCAGTTTATTGAGATCGGTGGGCTACACCTTC	CASSLLRSVGYTF
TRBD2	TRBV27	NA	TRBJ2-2	TGTGCCAGCAGTTATGGACTAGCGGGTCGCGGGGGCGGGGAGCTGTTTTTT	CASSYGLAGRGGGELFF
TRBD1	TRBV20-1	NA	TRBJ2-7	TGCAGTGCTAGTCAGGGGGTCCATTCTCTCTCCGAGCAGTACTTC	CSASQGVHSLSEQYF
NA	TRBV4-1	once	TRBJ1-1	TGCGCCAGCAGCCACTCGGGATATGGTCGATCGGACACTGAAGCTTTCTTT	CASSHSGYGRSDTEAFF
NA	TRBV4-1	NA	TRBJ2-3	TGCGCCAGCAGCCTGGCTTCTAGCACAGATACGCAGTATTTT	CASSLASSTDTQYF
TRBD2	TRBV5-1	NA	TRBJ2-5	TGCGCCAGCAGCTTGGGACTAGCGATTACCGACCAAGAGACCCAGTACTTC	CASSLGLAITDQETQYF
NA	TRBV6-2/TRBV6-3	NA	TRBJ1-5	TGTGCCAGCAGTATACAGGGTTACCGACATCAGCCCCAGCATTTT	CASSIQGYRHQPQHF
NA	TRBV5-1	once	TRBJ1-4	TGCGCCAGCAGCTTGGCCACAAATGAAAAACTGTTTTTT	CASSLATNEKLFF
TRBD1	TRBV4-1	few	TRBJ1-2	TGCGCCAGCAGCCAAGCAACGCCGGGACAGGGTGTCTATGGCTACACCTTC	CASSQATPGQGVYGYTF
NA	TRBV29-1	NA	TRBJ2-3	TGCAGCGTTGAAGGCGGTGGGTCAGATACGCAGTATTTT	CSVEGGGSDTQYF
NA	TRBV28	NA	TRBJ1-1	TGTGCCAGCAGCATTATAAGATCGAGGGGGTCTGAAGCTTTCTTT	CASSIIRSRGSEAFF
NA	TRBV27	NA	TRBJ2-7	TGTGCCAGCGGCTCCATACAAGTCGAGCAGTACTTC	CASGSIQVEQYF
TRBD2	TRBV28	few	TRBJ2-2	TGTGCCAGCAGTCCTCTAGCGGGGGGGCTATTCGCCGGGGAGCTGTTTTTT	CASSPLAGGLFAGELFF
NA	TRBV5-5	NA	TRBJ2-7	TGTGCCAGCAGCTTTCGTCCAGAAGCCTACGAGCAGTACTTC	CASSFRPEAYEQYF
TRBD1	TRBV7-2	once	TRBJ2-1	TGTGCCAGCAGCTTGGGACAGGGCCCCTACAATGAGCAGTTCTTC	CASSLGQGPYNEQFF
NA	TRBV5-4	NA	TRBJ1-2	TGTGCCAGCAGCTTAGGACTGGATGGCTACACCTTC	CASSLGLDGYTF
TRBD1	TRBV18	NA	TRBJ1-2	TGTGCCAGCTCTTCGGGACAGGTTAAAAACTATGGCTACACCTTC	CASSSGQVKNYGYTF
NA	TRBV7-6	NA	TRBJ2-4	TGTGCCAGCAGCTTATTAGCAGGGGGGTCCAGTCTAGCCAAAAACATTCAGTACTTC	CASSLLAGGSSLAKNIQYF